This T cell receptor (beta chain) was recorded in a study of CD8 T cells in ankylosing spondylitis. The study's findings and limits: Ankylosing spondylitis blood appeared to carry a characteristic TCR beta motif of roughly 8 highly homologous variants. In the blood and synovial fluid of reactive arthritis, some motif variants had been previously reported. The study looked at matched synovial fluid samples from ankylosing spondylitis patients. Disease-linked clones were reported to be significantly enriched there.

Germline-derived CDR1 and CDR2 are SGHVS and FQNEAQ. Trimming removed 6 bases at V and 0 bases at J, with 5 bases between. The CDR3 contains 12 residues. Each TCR beta library was made by quantitative 5'-RACE that incorporated molecular barcodes. TCRdb reanalysed the 5' RACE reads using MiXCR and keeps one entry per CDR3 protein. The table lists under 950,000 distinct CDR3 sequences, roughly 19% of them singletons, with about 20% in the top ten. This clonotype appeared a single time. Its antigen is currently unknown. The source of this sequence is a male donor with ankylosing spondylitis. The chain couples TRBV7-8 to TRBJ2-5; no reliable D call. Sequencing was performed on blood, either unsorted or a sorted T cell fraction (not recorded which). CDR3 nucleotides: TGTGCCAGCAGAGGGAACCAAGAGACCCAGTACTTC. Protein product: CASRGNQETQYF. The whole variable domain, remainder taken from reference TRBV7-8 and TRBJ2-5, is GAGVSQSPRYKVAKRGQDVALRCDPISGHVSLFWYQQALGQGPEFLTYFQNEAQLDKSGLPSDRFFAERPEGSVSTLKIQRTQQEDSAVYLCASRGNQETQYFGPGTRLLVL.